This T cell receptor (beta chain) appears in the sequencing data of a study of blood T cell repertoires in COVID-19. The wider study: Both acute and convalescent COVID-19 samples were obtained from the United States, Italy and Spain. PBMCs, B-cell-depleted T cells, or T cells were the source of the cDNA or gDNA that made up the material.

The CDR3 length is 14 residues. The germline gives CDR1 SGDLS, CDR2 YYNGEE. V gave up 0 bases and J gave up 6 bases, with 9 bases separating them. In the original processing: Reference gene primer amplification in the assay estimated nucleated cell counts. Clones were read by immunoSEQ multiplex PCR, and TCRdb kept only the in-frame ones, dropping some. V and J calls and clone size follow that table, whereas D and trimming were derived from the DNA. Here the sample spans around 250,000 clones, roughly 90% being singletons. This clonotype was sampled from a human donor in a cohort sampled during active COVID-19. The V and J genes are TRBV9 and TRBJ1-4, with D possibly being TRBD1 (5 bases). Material: peripheral blood. In DNA, the CDR3 is TGTGCCAGCAGCGTAGGAGTAGGGGATGAAAAACTGTTTTTT. Translated, it gives CASSVGVGDEKLFF.